This TCR beta chain was captured in a study of cytomegalovirus exposure and HLA in healthy donors. Sequencing used immunoSEQ multiplex PCR; TCRdb keeps in-frame clones, though not all of them. The table shows 150,000 to 180,000 clones, with about 86% occurring only once. The length of the CDR3 is 14 residues. Per germline, CDR1 ENHRY and CDR2 SYGVKD. V shed 2 bases and J 5 bases; nucleotides not matched to a gene: 1. Only one count was recorded for this clone. The TCR was taken from a human donor in good health. Material for sequencing was PBMCs. This rearrangement joins TRBV10-3 to TRBJ2-2; 8 positions agree with TRBD1. This chain's CDR3 is CAISEGQGTGELFF. The CDR3 region has the DNA TGTGCCATCAGTGAGGGACAGGGAACCGGGGAGCTGTTTTTT.